This T cell receptor (beta chain) is from a study of T cells after somatic rescue of genetic block. Germline V CDR1 and CDR2: SGHRS, YFSETQ. This CDR3 region has 14 residues. The V end was cut by 7 bases, the J end by 8 bases, with 18 bases between. Produced via immunoSEQ multiplex PCR; TCRdb's table is partial and in-frame only. The top ten clones hold over 1.1% of a sample with under 150,000 clones, 80% to 95% of them seen once. The rearrangement joins TRBV5-1 to TRBJ1-4; tentative D call: TRBD1 (5 bases). The clonotype comes from a young woman. The sequencing sample was made of peripheral blood mononuclear cells (PBMCs). The CDR3 reads CASLQAQSEEKLFF. The CDR3 DNA reads TGCGCCAGCCTACAGGCTCAGAGCGAGGAAAAACTGTTTTTT.